The rows below give T cell receptor beta chains drawn from one sample of a study of identical twins. From the 5' RACE reads, TCRdb called clonotypes with MiXCR, one entry per CDR3 protein. This table has approximately 590,000 distinct CDR3 sequences, more than 9% appearing once. A further study also used this sample, focusing on yellow fever vaccine responses in identical twins.

What was sequenced was PBMCs. These receptors were collected from a woman younger than 35 in good health. CDR3s include the opening cysteine and the closing phenylalanine or tryptophan. The order of the fields is D gene, clone size, V gene, J gene, CDR3 protein, CDR3 DNA. D genes are given only for firm matches. Not all rows give a size; the values are once, few, many and, for expanded clones, a class.

D gene: -
clone size: many
V gene: TRBV9
J gene: TRBJ1-1
CDR3 protein: CASSVGGMNTEAFF
CDR3 DNA: TGTGCCAGCAGCGTAGGGGGCATGAACACTGAAGCTTTCTTT

D gene: -
clone size: -
V gene: TRBV23-1
J gene: TRBJ2-4
CDR3 protein: CASPQEFLSLAGQYF
CDR3 DNA: TGCGCCAGCCCCCAAGAATTCCTAAGCCTTGCGGGTCAGTACTTC

D gene: TRBD2
clone size: many
V gene: TRBV27
J gene: TRBJ2-7
CDR3 protein: CASSRGLAGGYEQYF
CDR3 DNA: TGTGCCAGCAGTCGAGGACTAGCGGGGGGGTACGAGCAGTACTTC

D gene: -
clone size: -
V gene: TRBV5-1
J gene: TRBJ2-7
CDR3 protein: CASSWNRGEQYF
CDR3 DNA: TGCGCCAGCAGCTGGAACCGGGGCGAGCAGTACTTC

D gene: TRBD2
clone size: many
V gene: TRBV5-1
J gene: TRBJ2-2
CDR3 protein: CASSLASGMAGELFF
CDR3 DNA: TGCGCCAGCAGCTTGGCTAGCGGGATGGCCGGGGAGCTGTTTTTT

D gene: -
clone size: -
V gene: TRBV5-1
J gene: TRBJ2-7
CDR3 protein: CASSLDGTSQYF
CDR3 DNA: TGCGCCAGCAGCTTGGACGGGACTTCGCAGTACTTC

D gene: TRBD1
clone size: many
V gene: TRBV6-2/TRBV6-3
J gene: TRBJ2-2
CDR3 protein: CASISGTGDTGELFF
CDR3 DNA: TGTGCCAGCATTTCCGGGACAGGGGACACCGGGGAGCTGTTTTTT

D gene: -
clone size: few
V gene: TRBV7-2
J gene: TRBJ2-7
CDR3 protein: CASSSQRSLTYEQYF
CDR3 DNA: TGTGCCAGCAGCTCGCAGAGGAGCCTCACCTACGAGCAGTACTTC

D gene: TRBD1
clone size: -
V gene: TRBV11-2
J gene: TRBJ2-3
CDR3 protein: CASSLVAGQGVSGFADTQYF
CDR3 DNA: TGTGCCAGCAGCTTAGTAGCGGGACAGGGGGTGTCGGGTTTTGCAGATACGCAGTATTTT

D gene: -
clone size: many
V gene: TRBV5-1
J gene: TRBJ1-1
CDR3 protein: CASSQEEGGVEAFF
CDR3 DNA: TGCGCCAGCAGCCAAGAGGAGGGAGGAGTTGAAGCTTTCTTT

D gene: -
clone size: -
V gene: TRBV24-1
J gene: TRBJ2-3
CDR3 protein: CATSDLSDGLDTQYF
CDR3 DNA: TGTGCCACCAGTGATTTGTCAGATGGCCTGGATACGCAGTATTTT

D gene: -
clone size: -
V gene: TRBV6-5
J gene: TRBJ2-7
CDR3 protein: CASSYSEAGEQYF
CDR3 DNA: TGTGCCAGCAGTTACTCGGAGGCGGGCGAGCAGTACTTC

D gene: -
clone size: many
V gene: TRBV4-3
J gene: TRBJ2-7
CDR3 protein: CASSHTRGQIYEQYF
CDR3 DNA: TGCGCCAGCAGCCACACGCGCGGCCAAATCTACGAGCAGTACTTC

D gene: -
clone size: few
V gene: TRBV15
J gene: TRBJ1-2
CDR3 protein: CATSREDSANYGYTF
CDR3 DNA: TGTGCCACCAGCAGAGAGGACAGCGCTAACTATGGCTACACCTTC

D gene: TRBD1
clone size: few
V gene: TRBV29-1
J gene: TRBJ2-1
CDR3 protein: CSADRVLDNEQFF
CDR3 DNA: TGCAGCGCCGACAGGGTATTAGACAATGAGCAGTTCTTC

D gene: TRBD2
clone size: few
V gene: TRBV6-1
J gene: TRBJ2-1
CDR3 protein: CASRQPGLVSSEQFF
CDR3 DNA: TGTGCCAGCAGACAACCGGGACTAGTGTCTAGTGAGCAGTTCTTC

D gene: TRBD2
clone size: few
V gene: TRBV5-1
J gene: TRBJ2-3
CDR3 protein: CASSLVLAGLTDTQYF
CDR3 DNA: TGCGCCAGCAGCTTGGTCCTAGCGGGCCTCACAGATACGCAGTATTTT

D gene: -
clone size: -
V gene: TRBV29-1
J gene: TRBJ2-7
CDR3 protein: CSVEDPRTKQGAYEQYF
CDR3 DNA: TGCAGCGTTGAAGACCCCCGAACGAAGCAGGGAGCCTACGAGCAGTACTTC

D gene: -
clone size: -
V gene: TRBV11-3
J gene: TRBJ1-1
CDR3 protein: CASSFKRNTEAFF
CDR3 DNA: TGTGCCAGCAGCTTTAAAAGAAACACTGAAGCTTTCTTT

D gene: TRBD1
clone size: -
V gene: TRBV6-5
J gene: TRBJ2-4
CDR3 protein: CASSYPGQGNIQYF
CDR3 DNA: TGTGCCAGCAGTTACCCGGGACAGGGAAACATTCAGTACTTC

D gene: -
clone size: few
V gene: TRBV20-1
J gene: TRBJ2-1
CDR3 protein: CSARDNAGPLDWAYNEQFF
CDR3 DNA: TGCAGTGCTAGAGATAACGCGGGGCCTCTTGATTGGGCCTACAATGAGCAGTTCTTC

D gene: TRBD1
clone size: few
V gene: TRBV5-1
J gene: TRBJ1-2
CDR3 protein: CASSLVGTDYGYTF
CDR3 DNA: TGCGCCAGCAGCTTGGTTGGGACAGACTATGGCTACACCTTC

D gene: -
clone size: -
V gene: TRBV3-1
J gene: TRBJ1-2
CDR3 protein: CASSQDLLSVYGYTF
CDR3 DNA: TGTGCCAGCAGCCAAGATCTATTAAGTGTCTATGGCTACACCTTC

D gene: -
clone size: -
V gene: TRBV6-4
J gene: TRBJ1-1
CDR3 protein: CASSVTGNLDTEAFF
CDR3 DNA: TGTGCCAGCAGTGTAACAGGGAATTTGGACACTGAAGCTTTCTTT

D gene: -
clone size: -
V gene: TRBV5-6
J gene: TRBJ1-4
CDR3 protein: CASSQPGTFEKLFF
CDR3 DNA: TGTGCCAGCAGCCAACCCGGGACCTTTGAAAAACTGTTTTTT

D gene: TRBD2
clone size: many
V gene: TRBV6-1
J gene: TRBJ2-5
CDR3 protein: CASRVLADQETQYF
CDR3 DNA: TGTGCCAGCAGAGTTCTAGCGGATCAAGAGACCCAGTACTTC